The clone carrying this TCR beta chain was picked up a small number of times. The data originate from a study of blood T cell repertoires in COVID-19. Across the whole study: Acute and convalescent COVID-19 specimens originated in the United States, Italy and Spain. PBMCs, B-cell-depleted T cells, or T cells provided the cDNA or gDNA that made up the material.

In the study's own analysis: Nucleated cell number was recorded as an estimate derived from reference gene primer amplification. TCRdb keeps only in-frame clones here, not all; method: immunoSEQ multiplex PCR. That table is the source of V, J and clone size, and D and trimming were worked out from the DNA. The sample holds 160,000 or so clones; approximately 82% are singletons and the top ten take 10% to 15%. CDR1 SGHTA and CDR2 FQGNSA come from the germline V gene. The CDR3 has 14 residues. Trimming removed 1 base from V and 4 bases from J, with 11 bases in between. The origin of this receptor is a man aged 65-85 years who had recovered from COVID-19. The sample consisted of peripheral blood. The genes are TRBV7-2 and TRBJ2-7; no clear D gene. CDR3 sequence (DNA): TGTGCCAGCAGCTTAGTTGTCGGAGAGTACGAGCAGTACTTC. Translating gives CASSLVVGEYEQYF.